This TCR beta chain is drawn from a study of PD-L1 blockade in urothelial cancer. For the study at large: Patients initiated atezolizumab in about 2014 at 1,200 mg intravenously every 3 weeks. Blood yielded a median of about 150,000 T cells per sample. Timepoints chosen for blood analysis were 3 weeks (second dose) and 6 weeks after treatment start.

Per germline, CDR1 MGHRA and CDR2 YSYEKL. Trimming cost V 3 bases and J 3 bases; bases outside gene matches: 4. The CDR3 sequence is 14 residues long. The study, taken as a whole, reports: Having blood TCR clonality under the median before treatment predicted better survival.

The method was immunoSEQ multiplex PCR; TCRdb's version includes in-frame clones alone and lacks a portion of them. This sample carries about 55,000 clones, approximately 72% of them seen once, and the ten largest clones take less than 5%. Time point here: pretreatment peripheral blood. In regard to this clone: Its specificity is unknown.

The source is a man aged 70-80 years with urothelial cancer. This specimen consisted of PBMCs, obtained around atezolizumab (anti-PD-L1) treatment. The rearrangement joins TRBV4-1 to TRBJ1-2; 7 positions match TRBD1. DNA for the CDR3: TGCGCCAGCAGCCAGGCCGGGACAGACTATGGCTACACCTTC. Protein sequence: CASSQAGTDYGYTF.